The source of this TCR beta chain is a study of TIL therapy for anti-PD-1-resistant metastatic lung cancer. Study context: Median tumor PD-L1 proportion score was roughly 6%. Median tumor mutation burden was under 1.9 mutations per megabase. The study, taken as a whole, reports: Treatment-naive, never-smoker and oncogene-addicted patients were overrepresented in this highly selected cohort.

Time point in this sample: pre-treatment sample, taken before nivolumab and TIL therapy. This clone appeared a single time. Its antigen is still unknown. This was the immunoSEQ v3 assay. TCRdb's table, derived via immunoSEQ multiplex PCR, lists solely in-frame clones and lacks some. Of 18,000 or so clones listed, about 83% are singletons. The source is a person between 25 and 79 years old with non-small cell lung cancer. Sequences were derived from blood, sampled at baseline.

The CDR3 protein is CASSEPTGAYEQYF. The CDR3 bases are TGTGCCAGCAGTGAACCTACAGGGGCCTACGAGCAGTACTTC. The chain combines TRBV6-1 with TRBJ2-7; 7 nucleotides line up with TRBD1. Germline values: CDR1 MNHNS, CDR2 SASEGT. V lost 2 bases to trimming and J lost 2 bases; unmatched junction nucleotides: 3. This CDR3 has 14 amino acids.